Many counts were recorded for the clone carrying this TCR beta chain. Its antigen is undetermined. CDR3 length: 12 residues. CDR1 is KGHDR and CDR2 is SFDVKD in the germline V gene. V was trimmed by 4 bases and J by 3 bases, leaving 4 bases between them. The data stem from a study of early T cells in non-severe SARS-CoV-2 infection. Points from the study as a whole: Private and CD4 specificities were missed by VDJdb matching, skewed to anti-spike CD8.

Individual cDNA molecules carried attached unique molecular identifiers. MiXCR, run by TCRdb on the 5' RACE reads, gives a single entry per CDR3 protein. The table lists fewer than 60,000 distinct CDR3 sequences, 9.1% of them singletons. The sequenced sample consisted of whole blood. This TCR was recovered from an adult who was a healthcare worker with PCR-confirmed SARS-CoV-2 infection or an uninfected control (not recorded which). V usage is TRBV24-1 and J usage is TRBJ2-3; D remains ambiguous. Here the CDR3 reads CATSELTDTQYF. The CDR3 DNA sequence: TGTGCCACCAGTGAGTTAACAGATACGCAGTATTTT.